The following is a TCR beta chain sequence with its context. Its antigen is as yet unknown. Between the trimmed V and J ends, which lost 0 bases and 4 bases, there was a span of 18 bases. The CDR3 is 17 residues long. CDR1 is SGHNT and CDR2 is YYREEE in the germline V gene (reference sequence). This entry comes from a study of T-cell reconstitution after alpha-beta-depleted transplantation in children. Broader study findings: By about two months after transplant, alpha-beta T cells reportedly arose from several hundred graft clones that had expanded.

As it was prepared, the TCRbeta library received unique molecular identifiers. TCRdb reanalysed the PCR reads using MiXCR and keeps one entry per CDR3 protein. The data show 300,000 to 350,000 distinct CDR3 sequences, with around 25% seen just once and around 9.9% held by the top ten. Sequenced material: PBMCs, mostly from graft donor cells, taken 180 days after TCRalphabeta/CD19-depleted stem cell transplant. The chain uses TRBV5-4 and TRBJ2-3; tentatively, D is TRBD2 (5 bases). This receptor was obtained from a male patient younger than 18 who had a stem cell transplant for acute lymphoblastic leukemia, so the T cells may come from the graft donor. The CDR3 sequence is CASSLGGLALLADTQYF. CDR3 sequence (DNA): TGTGCCAGCAGCTTGGGTGGGCTAGCCCTATTAGCAGATACGCAGTATTTT.